This is a list of T cell receptor beta chains from one sample in a study of blood T cell repertoires in COVID-19. Produced via immunoSEQ multiplex PCR; TCRdb's table is partial and in-frame only. The sample contains 200,000 to 250,000 clones, over 70% of which appear only once. Material: peripheral blood. The receptors here all came from a woman in her sixties or seventies with acute or convalescent COVID-19. Each CDR3 is given with its conserved first and last residue. The D gene is left open where the match is weak. Some rows mark clone size as missing; the rest say once, few, many or name a class of expanded clone.

.	TRBJ2-5	.	TRBV5-1	CASSPTGSGETQYF	TGCGCCAGCAGCCCCACGGGGTCGGGGGAGACCCAGTACTTC
few	TRBJ2-5	.	TRBV7-2	CASSLDFRETQYF	TGTGCCAGCAGCTTAGATTTTCGGGAGACCCAGTACTTC
.	TRBJ2-5	TRBD2	TRBV6-2/TRBV6-3	CASSLRGASGVQETQYF	TGTGCCAGCAGTCTACGGGGGGCTAGCGGGGTTCAAGAGACCCAGTACTTC
.	TRBJ2-1	.	TRBV5-4	CASSLTSSFYNEQFF	TGTGCCAGCAGCTTGACTAGCTCATTTTACAATGAGCAGTTCTTC
.	TRBJ2-1	TRBD1	TRBV7-9	CASSLGQLYNEQFF	TGTGCCAGCAGCTTGGGACAGCTCTACAATGAGCAGTTCTTC
.	TRBJ1-4	TRBD1	TRBV6-5	CASSYSSGGPNEKLFF	TGTGCCAGCAGTTACTCTTCAGGGGGGCCTAATGAAAAACTGTTTTTT
.	TRBJ1-5	.	TRBV6-5	CASSYDRSNQPQHF	TGTGCCAGCAGTTACGACAGATCCAATCAGCCCCAGCATTTT
.	TRBJ2-3	TRBD2	TRBV6-4	CASTGLAGGLLDTQYF	TGTGCCAGCACCGGACTAGCGGGGGGGCTATTAGATACGCAGTATTTT
.	TRBJ1-2	TRBD1	TRBV19	CASSYRTGWYGYTF	TGTGCCAGTAGTTACCGGACAGGGTGGTATGGCTACACCTTC
.	TRBJ1-1	.	TRBV7-9	CASSLNGLQAFF	TGTGCCAGCAGCTTAAACGGACTCCAAGCTTTCTTT
.	TRBJ2-3	TRBD2	TRBV30	CAWSGGNTTPTDTQYF	TGTGCCTGGAGCGGGGGGAACACCACCCCCACAGATACGCAGTATTTT
.	TRBJ2-2	.	TRBV9	CASSFAQMGAGELFF	TGTGCCAGCAGCTTCGCCCAAATGGGAGCCGGGGAGCTGTTTTTT
.	TRBJ2-4	.	TRBV18	CASASGNIQYF	TGTGCCAGCGCCTCAGGAAACATTCAGTACTTC
.	TRBJ1-2	TRBD1	TRBV6-2/TRBV6-3	CASSYSRSGGNGYTF	TGTGCCAGCAGTTACTCGAGGTCAGGGGGCAATGGCTACACCTTC
few	TRBJ1-6	.	TRBV20-1	CSASGTGSDNSPLHF	TGCAGTGCTAGTGGAACAGGTTCAGATAATTCACCCCTCCACTTT
.	TRBJ2-3	TRBD2	TRBV10-1	CASREGTSDSTDTQYF	TGCGCCAGCAGGGAAGGGACTAGCGATAGCACAGATACGCAGTATTTT
.	TRBJ1-5	.	TRBV30	CAWSVRQFNQPQHF	TGTGCCTGGAGTGTACGACAGTTCAATCAGCCCCAGCATTTT
.	TRBJ2-1	TRBD1	TRBV6-6	CASSIGGSSYNEQFF	TGTGCCAGCAGTATAGGGGGCAGCTCCTACAATGAGCAGTTCTTC
.	TRBJ1-3	.	TRBV9	CASSARPQGGVGNTIYF	TGTGCCAGCAGCGCGCGCCCCCAGGGAGGGGTTGGAAACACCATATATTTT
once	TRBJ2-5	TRBD1	TRBV24-1	CATSESGQGMQETQYF	TGTGCCACCAGTGAATCGGGACAGGGGATGCAAGAGACCCAGTACTTC
.	TRBJ1-1	.	TRBV30	CAWSVRGWAFF	TGTGCCTGGAGTGTGCGGGGGTGGGCTTTCTTT
.	TRBJ1-6	TRBD1	TRBV3-1/TRBV3-2	CASSQVRGTGYSPLHF	TGTGCCAGCAGCCAAGTAAGGGGGACAGGGTATTCACCCCTCCACTTT
once	TRBJ1-6	.	TRBV21-1	CASSIQESSYNSPLHF	TGTGCCAGCAGCATTCAGGAAAGCTCCTATAATTCACCCCTCCACTTT
few	TRBJ2-2	.	TRBV3-1/TRBV3-2	CASSQESVATGELFF	TGTGCCAGCAGCCAAGAAAGTGTAGCCACCGGGGAGCTGTTTTTT
.	TRBJ1-4	.	TRBV6-6	CASSYRRARGNEKLFF	TGTGCCAGCAGTTACCGCAGGGCAAGGGGTAATGAAAAACTGTTTTTT
few	TRBJ2-7	TRBD2	TRBV29-1	CSVTLLGGASYEQYF	TGCAGCGTTACTTTGCTCGGGGGGGCCTCCTACGAGCAGTACTTC
once	TRBJ2-2	.	TRBV5-6	CASSRGRFGELFF	TGTGCCAGCAGCCGAGGAAGATTCGGGGAGCTGTTTTTT
.	TRBJ2-5	TRBD2	TRBV5-1	CASSGRPQRGDETQYF	TGCGCCAGCAGTGGAAGGCCCCAGCGGGGGGACGAGACCCAGTACTTC
.	TRBJ2-5	.	TRBV12-3/TRBV12-4	CASEEAGGETQYF	TGTGCCAGCGAGGAGGCGGGCGGGGAGACCCAGTACTTC
.	TRBJ2-5	TRBD2	TRBV2	CASSEGRTGGLRETQYF	TGTGCCAGCAGTGAAGGGAGGACGGGGGGGCTGAGGGAGACCCAGTACTTC
few	TRBJ1-5	.	TRBV5-1	CASSLDPDQPQHF	TGCGCCAGCAGCTTGGATCCTGATCAGCCCCAGCATTTT
.	TRBJ2-7	.	TRBV10-3	CASAGSYEQYF	TGTGCCTCCGCGGGCTCATACGAGCAGTACTTC
few	TRBJ1-5	.	TRBV6-5	CASSYSQGSHQPQHF	TGTGCCAGCAGTTACTCGCAGGGGTCACATCAGCCCCAGCATTTT
.	TRBJ2-2	.	TRBV27	CASSFYTGELFF	TGTGCCAGCAGTTTCTACACCGGGGAGCTGTTTTTT
few	TRBJ1-6	TRBD1	TRBV11-2	CASSLGTGNNSPLHF	TGTGCCAGCAGCTTAGGGACAGGGAATAATTCACCCCTCCACTTT
few	TRBJ2-1	TRBD1	TRBV19	CASSRDRIFRSYNEQFF	TGTGCCAGTAGTAGGGACAGGATCTTTCGCTCCTACAATGAGCAGTTCTTC
.	TRBJ2-3	.	TRBV6-5	CASSYWGTRRSDTQYF	TGTGCCAGCAGTTACTGGGGCACCCGCAGGTCGGATACGCAGTATTTT
.	TRBJ2-1	.	TRBV14	CASSVDSEYNEQFF	TGTGCCAGCAGCGTAGACAGTGAGTACAATGAGCAGTTCTTC
.	TRBJ2-3	TRBD2	TRBV30	CARRSGGTDTQYF	TGTGCCCGCAGGAGCGGGGGAACAGATACGCAGTATTTT
.	TRBJ1-6	.	TRBV14	CASSRTFNSPLHF	TGTGCCAGCAGCCGGACATTTAATTCACCCCTCCACTTT
few	TRBJ2-5	.	TRBV7-9	CASSLPRPQETQYF	TGTGCCAGCAGCCTCCCGCGGCCGCAAGAGACCCAGTACTTC